The 9 T cell receptor beta chains below were found in one sample sequenced in a study of graft-versus-host responses after intestinal transplantation. Only in-frame clones appear in the TCRdb table, and some are missing; sequencing was by immunoSEQ multiplex PCR. The sample records approximately 15,000 clones, about 89% being singletons. Specimen: bone marrow, collected less than 130 days after intestinal transplantation. The receptors stem from a human patient who received an intestinal transplant, so some T cells may come from the graft donor.

This rearrangement joins TRBV27 to TRBJ2-2; no reliable D call. V gave up 8 bases and J gave up 2 bases, with 15 bases separating them. The CDR3 length is 15 residues. Germline assignment: CDR1 MNHEY and CDR2 SMNVEV (reference sequence). DNA for the CDR3: TGTGCCAGCTCAAGGCTCTCACACAACACCGGGGAGCTGTTTTTT. Its translation: CASSRLSHNTGELFF.

This clone was found a few times. The CDR3 nucleotides read TGTGCCATCAGTGAGTCGAAGCTAGTAATCGGCGAGCAGTACTTC. Residues: CAISESKLVIGEQYF. V usage is TRBV10-3 and J usage is TRBJ2-7, with unresolved D. The CDR3 has 15 residues. CDR1 and CDR2 (germline): ENHRY, SYGVKD. V was shortened by 0 bases and J by 6 bases, with 15 bases between the two germline ends.

The chain combines TRBV11-3 with TRBJ1-1; TRBD1 agrees at 7 bases. This CDR3 spans 14 amino acids. The V gene's germline CDR1 is SGHNT and CDR2 YENEEA. V lost 4 bases, J lost 10 bases, and 12 bases stayed unmatched. CDR3 region: CASSWDSYNSVAFF. The CDR3, as DNA: TGTGCCAGCAGCTGGGACAGCTACAACTCTGTAGCTTTCTTT.

The genes are TRBV2 and TRBJ2-7; 8 bases are shared with TRBD1. V lost 3 bases and J lost 1; bases outside the gene matches: 11. Germline values: CDR1 SNHLY, CDR2 FYNNEI. There are 17 residues in the CDR3. The CDR3 nucleotides read TGTGCCAGCAGTGATGGACTCGGGACAGGCCGTTCCTACGAGCAGTACTTC. Protein sequence: CASSDGLGTGRSYEQYF.

This clone was counted between two and nine times. The chain recombines TRBV6-4 with TRBJ2-1; 12 nucleotides agree with TRBD2. V dropped 0 bases and J dropped 6; count of bases not matched to a gene: 0. Germline assignment: CDR1 MRHNA and CDR2 SNTAGT. CDR3 length equals 15 residues. CDR3 nucleotide sequence: TGTGCCAGCAGTGACTCGACTAGCGGGAGCAATGAGCAGTTCTTC. Residues: CASSDSTSGSNEQFF.

This chain uses TRBV4-1 with TRBJ1-4; D remains unclear. Germline CDR1 MGHRA, CDR2 YSYEKL. The CDR3 is made up of 11 amino acids. The ends were cut back, 1 base at V and 7 bases at J, with 1 base in the middle. In DNA, the CDR3 is TGCGCCAGCAGCCAAGTTGAAAAACTGTTTTTT. Its translation: CASSQVEKLFF.

The V call is TRBV9, the J call TRBJ2-3, with 14 positions matching TRBD2. This CDR3 region has 20 residues. V shed 2 bases and J 2 bases; nucleotides not matched to a gene: 13. CDR1 is SGDLS, CDR2 YYNGEE, per germline. CDR3 loop: CASSVMNPGLAGAYTDTQYF. Here the CDR3 DNA reads TGTGCCAGCAGCGTGATGAACCCGGGACTAGCGGGAGCCTACACAGATACGCAGTATTTT.

The J gene is TRBJ1-2, the V gene TRBV18; a possible D gene is TRBD1 (5 bases). CDR1 is KGHSH and CDR2 is LQKENI in the germline V gene. The V end was cut by 3 bases, the J end by 7 bases, with 15 bases between. This CDR3 has 14 residues. DNA of the CDR3: TGTGCCAGCTCACCGGCCAGGGAGGACGGTGGCTACACCTTC. Translation gives CASSPAREDGGYTF.

The rearrangement uses TRBV28 and TRBJ2-1; 15 bases fit TRBD2. The length of the CDR3 is 16 residues. J was trimmed by 2 bases and V by 4 bases; bases with no gene match: 0. The germline V gene has CDR1 MDHEN and CDR2 SYDVKM. CDR3 DNA: TGTGCCAGCAGTTGGACTAGCGGGAGGGCCTACAATGAGCAGTTCTTC. This translates into CASSWTSGRAYNEQFF.